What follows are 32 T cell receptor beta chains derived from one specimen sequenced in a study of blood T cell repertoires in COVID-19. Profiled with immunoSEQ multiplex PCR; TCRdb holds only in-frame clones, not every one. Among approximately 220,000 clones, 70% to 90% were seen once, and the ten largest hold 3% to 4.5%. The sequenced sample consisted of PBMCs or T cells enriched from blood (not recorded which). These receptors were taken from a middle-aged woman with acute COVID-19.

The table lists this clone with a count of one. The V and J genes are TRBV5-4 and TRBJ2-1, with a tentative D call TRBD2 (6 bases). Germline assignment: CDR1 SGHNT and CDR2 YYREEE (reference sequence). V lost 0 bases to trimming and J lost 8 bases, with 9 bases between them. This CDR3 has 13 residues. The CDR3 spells CASSLGLGDEQFF. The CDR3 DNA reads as TGTGCCAGCAGCTTGGGACTAGGAGATGAGCAGTTCTTC.

Here the CDR3 DNA reads TGTGCCAGCAGCTTGGAAAGGACAGGGCCATCCGAGCAGTACTTC. It translates to CASSLERTGPSEQYF. The chain links TRBV5-4 to TRBJ2-7, with 8 positions matching TRBD1. J was trimmed by 6 bases and V by 0 bases; bases with no gene match: 8. CDR1 and CDR2 (germline): SGHNT, YYREEE (reference sequence). This CDR3 is built from 15 residues.

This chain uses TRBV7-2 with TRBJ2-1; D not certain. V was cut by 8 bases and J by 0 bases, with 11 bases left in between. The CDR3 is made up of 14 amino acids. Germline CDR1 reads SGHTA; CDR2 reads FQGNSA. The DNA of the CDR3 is TGTGCCAGCCCTAATGGCGGCTCCTACAATGAGCAGTTCTTC. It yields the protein CASPNGGSYNEQFF.

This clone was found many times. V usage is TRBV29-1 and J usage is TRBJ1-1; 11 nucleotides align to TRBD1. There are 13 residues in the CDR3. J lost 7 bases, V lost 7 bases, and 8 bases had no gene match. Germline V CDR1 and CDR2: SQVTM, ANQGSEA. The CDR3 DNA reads TGCAGCGCTCGGGACAGGGGGAGAAATGAAGCTTTCTTT. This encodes CSARDRGRNEAFF.

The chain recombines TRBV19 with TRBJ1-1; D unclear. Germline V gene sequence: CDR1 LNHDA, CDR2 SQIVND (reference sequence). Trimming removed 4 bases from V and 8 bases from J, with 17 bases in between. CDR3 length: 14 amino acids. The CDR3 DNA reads TGTGCCAGTAGTAAGCCCGGGAGGCTCACCGAAGCTTTCTTT. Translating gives CASSKPGRLTEAFF.

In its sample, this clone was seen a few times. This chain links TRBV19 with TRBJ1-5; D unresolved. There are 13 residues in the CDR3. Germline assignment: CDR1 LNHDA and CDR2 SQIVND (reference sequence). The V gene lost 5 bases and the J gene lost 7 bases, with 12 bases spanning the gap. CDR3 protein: CASSDRPRQPQHF. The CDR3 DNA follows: TGTGCCAGTAGTGACCGCCCCAGGCAGCCCCAGCATTTT.

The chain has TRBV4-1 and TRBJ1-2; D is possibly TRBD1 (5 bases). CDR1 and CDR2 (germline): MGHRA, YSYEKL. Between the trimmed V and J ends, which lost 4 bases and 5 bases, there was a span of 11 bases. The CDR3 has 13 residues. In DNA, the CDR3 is TGCGCCAGCAGCCCATCGGCAGGGTATGGCTACACCTTC. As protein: CASSPSAGYGYTF.

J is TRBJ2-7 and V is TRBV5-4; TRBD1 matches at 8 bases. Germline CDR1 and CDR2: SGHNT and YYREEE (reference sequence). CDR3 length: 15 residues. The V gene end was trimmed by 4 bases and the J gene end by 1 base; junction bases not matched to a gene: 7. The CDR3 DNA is TGTGCCAGCAGCAGGACAGGGTCAACGTCCTACGAGCAGTACTTC. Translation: CASSRTGSTSYEQYF.

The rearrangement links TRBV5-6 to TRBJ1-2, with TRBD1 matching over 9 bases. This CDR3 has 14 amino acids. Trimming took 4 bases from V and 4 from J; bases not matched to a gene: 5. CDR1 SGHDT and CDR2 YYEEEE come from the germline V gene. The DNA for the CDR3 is TGTGCCAGCAGCGGGACAGGGAAGGGCTATGGCTACACCTTC. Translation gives CASSGTGKGYGYTF.

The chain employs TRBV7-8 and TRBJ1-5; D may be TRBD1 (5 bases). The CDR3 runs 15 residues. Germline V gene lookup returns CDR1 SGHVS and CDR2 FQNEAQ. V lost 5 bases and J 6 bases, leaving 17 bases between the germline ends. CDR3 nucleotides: TGTGCCAGCAGCCCGATAGGCGGGGCTGGTCAGCCCCAGCATTTT. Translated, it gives CASSPIGGAGQPQHF. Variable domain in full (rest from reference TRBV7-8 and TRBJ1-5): GAGVSQSPRYKVAKRGQDVALRCDPISGHVSLFWYQQALGQGPEFLTYFQNEAQLDKSGLPSDRFFAERPEGSVSTLKIQRTQQEDSAVYLCASSPIGGAGQPQHFGDGTRLSIL.

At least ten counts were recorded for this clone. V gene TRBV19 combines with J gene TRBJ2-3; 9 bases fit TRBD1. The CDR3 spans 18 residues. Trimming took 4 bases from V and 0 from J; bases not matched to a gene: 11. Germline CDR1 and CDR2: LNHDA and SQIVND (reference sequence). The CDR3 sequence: CASSTTGGYTFSTDTQYF. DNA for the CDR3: TGTGCCAGTAGTACCACAGGGGGCTACACATTTAGCACAGATACGCAGTATTTT.

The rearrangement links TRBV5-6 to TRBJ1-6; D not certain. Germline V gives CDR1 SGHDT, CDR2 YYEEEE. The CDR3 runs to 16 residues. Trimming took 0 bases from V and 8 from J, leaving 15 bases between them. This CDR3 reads CASSLEARRNYSPLHF. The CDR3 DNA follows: TGTGCCAGCAGCTTGGAGGCCAGGAGGAATTATTCACCCCTCCACTTT.

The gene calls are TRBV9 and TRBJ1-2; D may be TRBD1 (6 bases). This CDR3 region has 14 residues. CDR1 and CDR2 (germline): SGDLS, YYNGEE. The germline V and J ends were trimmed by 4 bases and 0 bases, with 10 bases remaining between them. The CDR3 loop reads CASSPGETNYGYTF. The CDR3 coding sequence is TGTGCCAGCAGCCCAGGGGAAACTAACTATGGCTACACCTTC.

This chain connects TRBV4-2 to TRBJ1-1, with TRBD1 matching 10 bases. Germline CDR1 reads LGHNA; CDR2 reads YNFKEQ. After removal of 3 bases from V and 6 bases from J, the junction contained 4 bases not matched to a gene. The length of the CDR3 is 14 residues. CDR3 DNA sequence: TGTGCCAGCAGCCATGCGGGACAGGGGTCTGAAGCTTTCTTT. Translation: CASSHAGQGSEAFF.

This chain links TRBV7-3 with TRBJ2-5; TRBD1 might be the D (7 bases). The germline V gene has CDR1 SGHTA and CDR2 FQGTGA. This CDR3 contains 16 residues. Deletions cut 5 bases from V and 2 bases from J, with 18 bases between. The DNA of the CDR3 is TGTGCCAGCAGCCCTAATCCGACAGGGAGGCAAGAGACCCAGTACTTC. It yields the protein CASSPNPTGRQETQYF. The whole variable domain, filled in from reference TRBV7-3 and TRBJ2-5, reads GAGVSQTPSNKVTEKGKYVELRCDPISGHTALYWYRQSLGQGPEFLIYFQGTGAADDSGLPNDRFFAVRPEGSVSTLKIQRTERGDSAVYLCASSPNPTGRQETQYFGPGTRLLVL.

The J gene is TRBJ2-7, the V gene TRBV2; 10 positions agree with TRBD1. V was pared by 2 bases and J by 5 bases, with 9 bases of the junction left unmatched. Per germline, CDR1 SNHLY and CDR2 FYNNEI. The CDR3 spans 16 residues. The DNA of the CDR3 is TGTGCCAGCAGTGAAAAGTGGACAGGGGGGTCCAACGAGCAGTACTTC. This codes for CASSEKWTGGSNEQYF.

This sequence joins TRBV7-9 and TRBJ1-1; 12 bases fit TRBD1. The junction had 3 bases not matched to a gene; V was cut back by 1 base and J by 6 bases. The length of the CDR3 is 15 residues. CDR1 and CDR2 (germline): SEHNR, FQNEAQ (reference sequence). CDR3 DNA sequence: TGTGCCAGCAGCTTAGTGGGACAGGGGGCCGCTGAAGCTTTCTTT. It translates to CASSLVGQGAAEAFF.

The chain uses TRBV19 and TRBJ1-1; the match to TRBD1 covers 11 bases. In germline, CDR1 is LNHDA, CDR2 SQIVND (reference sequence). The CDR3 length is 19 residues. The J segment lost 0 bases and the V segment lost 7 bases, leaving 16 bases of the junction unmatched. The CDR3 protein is CASKSLLLGQGDMNTEAFF. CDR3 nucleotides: TGTGCCAGTAAGAGTCTCTTGTTGGGACAGGGGGACATGAACACTGAAGCTTTCTTT.

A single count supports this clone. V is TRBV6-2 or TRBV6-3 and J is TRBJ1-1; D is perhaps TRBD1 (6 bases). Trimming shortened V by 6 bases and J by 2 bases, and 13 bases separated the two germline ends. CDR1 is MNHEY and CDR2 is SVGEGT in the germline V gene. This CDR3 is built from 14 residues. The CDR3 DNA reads TGTGCCAGCAGCCCGGACAGATCAAACACTGAAGCTTTCTTT. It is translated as CASSPDRSNTEAFF.

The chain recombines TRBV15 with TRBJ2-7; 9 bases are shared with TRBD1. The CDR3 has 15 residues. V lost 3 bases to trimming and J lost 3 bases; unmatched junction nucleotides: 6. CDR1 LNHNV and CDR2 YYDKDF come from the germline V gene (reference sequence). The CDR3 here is CATSRGTGKSYEQYF. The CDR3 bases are TGTGCCACCAGCAGGGGGACAGGGAAAAGCTACGAGCAGTACTTC.

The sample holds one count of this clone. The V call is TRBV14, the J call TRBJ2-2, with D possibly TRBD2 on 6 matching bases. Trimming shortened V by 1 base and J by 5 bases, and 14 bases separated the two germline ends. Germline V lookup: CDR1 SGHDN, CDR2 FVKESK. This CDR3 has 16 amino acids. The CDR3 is CASSQVPGLGTGELFF. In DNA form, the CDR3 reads TGTGCCAGCAGCCAAGTACCGGGACTCGGGACCGGGGAGCTGTTTTTT.

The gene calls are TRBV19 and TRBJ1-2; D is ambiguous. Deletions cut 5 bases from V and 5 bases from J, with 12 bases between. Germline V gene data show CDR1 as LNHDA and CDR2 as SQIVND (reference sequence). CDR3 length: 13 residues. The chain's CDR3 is CASSPGDWYGYTF. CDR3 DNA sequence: TGTGCCAGTAGTCCCGGAGATTGGTATGGCTACACCTTC.

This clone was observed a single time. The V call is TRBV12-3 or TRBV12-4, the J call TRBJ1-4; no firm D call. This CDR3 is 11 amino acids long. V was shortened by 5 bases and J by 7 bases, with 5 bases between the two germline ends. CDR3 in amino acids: CASSPSEKLFF. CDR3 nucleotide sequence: TGTGCCAGCAGTCCCAGTGAAAAACTGTTTTTT.

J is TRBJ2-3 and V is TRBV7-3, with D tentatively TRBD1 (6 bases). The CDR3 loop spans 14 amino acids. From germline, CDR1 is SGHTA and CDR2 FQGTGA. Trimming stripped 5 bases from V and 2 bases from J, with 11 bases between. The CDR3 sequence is CASSRLGATDTQYF. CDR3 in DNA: TGTGCCAGCAGCCGATTGGGGGCCACAGATACGCAGTATTTT.

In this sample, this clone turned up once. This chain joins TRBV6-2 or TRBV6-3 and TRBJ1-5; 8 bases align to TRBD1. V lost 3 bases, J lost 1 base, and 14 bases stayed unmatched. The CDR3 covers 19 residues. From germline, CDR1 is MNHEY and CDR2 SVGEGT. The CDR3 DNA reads TGTGCCAGCAGTTATAACCCACAGATAGACAGGGGCAGCAATCAGCCCCAGCATTTT. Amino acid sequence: CASSYNPQIDRGSNQPQHF.

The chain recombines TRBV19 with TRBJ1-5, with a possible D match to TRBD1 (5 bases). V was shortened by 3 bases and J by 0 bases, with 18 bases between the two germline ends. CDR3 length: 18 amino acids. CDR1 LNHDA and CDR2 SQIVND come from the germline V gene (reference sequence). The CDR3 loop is CASSISLSGRDSNQPQHF. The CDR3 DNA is TGTGCCAGTAGTATCTCGTTGTCAGGGCGAGATAGCAATCAGCCCCAGCATTTT. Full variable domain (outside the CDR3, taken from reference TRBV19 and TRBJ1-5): DGGITQSPKYLFRKEGQNVTLSCEQNLNHDAMYWYRQDPGQGLRLIYYSQIVNDFQKGDIAEGYSVSREKKESFPLTVTSAQKNPTAFYLCASSISLSGRDSNQPQHFGDGTRLSIL.

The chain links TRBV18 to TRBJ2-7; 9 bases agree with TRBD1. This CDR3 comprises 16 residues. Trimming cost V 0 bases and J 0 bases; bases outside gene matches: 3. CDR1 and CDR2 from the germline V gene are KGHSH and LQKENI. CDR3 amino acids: CASSPPGQGSSYEQYF. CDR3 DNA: TGTGCCAGCTCACCACCTGGACAGGGGAGCTCCTACGAGCAGTACTTC.

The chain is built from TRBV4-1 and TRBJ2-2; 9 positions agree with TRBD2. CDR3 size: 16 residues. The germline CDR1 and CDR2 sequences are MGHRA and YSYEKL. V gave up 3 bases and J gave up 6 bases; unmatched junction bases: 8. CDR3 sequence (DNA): TGCGCCAGCAGCCAGAAGGGCGGGGGGGCCCCCGGGGAGCTGTTTTTT. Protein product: CASSQKGGGAPGELFF.

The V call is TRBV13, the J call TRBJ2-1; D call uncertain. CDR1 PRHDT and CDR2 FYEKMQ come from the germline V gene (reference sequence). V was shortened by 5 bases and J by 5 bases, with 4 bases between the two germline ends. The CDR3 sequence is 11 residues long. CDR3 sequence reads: CASSHNNEQFF. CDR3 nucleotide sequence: TGTGCCAGCAGCCACAACAATGAGCAGTTCTTC.

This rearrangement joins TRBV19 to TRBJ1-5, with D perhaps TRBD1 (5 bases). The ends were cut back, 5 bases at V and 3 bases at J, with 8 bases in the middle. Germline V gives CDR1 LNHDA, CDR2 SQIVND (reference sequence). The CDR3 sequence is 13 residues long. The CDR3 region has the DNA TGTGCCAGTAGTCCGGACACCAATCAGCCCCAGCATTTT. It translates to CASSPDTNQPQHF.

CDR3 sequence: CAWKQGDYGYTF. The CDR3 DNA is TGTGCCTGGAAGCAGGGGGACTATGGCTACACCTTC. V gene TRBV30 combines with J gene TRBJ1-2; 7 positions match TRBD1. There are 12 residues in the CDR3. The germline gives CDR1 GTSNPN, CDR2 SVGIG (reference sequence). Trimming removed 4 bases from V and 3 bases from J; junction bases left unmatched: 2.

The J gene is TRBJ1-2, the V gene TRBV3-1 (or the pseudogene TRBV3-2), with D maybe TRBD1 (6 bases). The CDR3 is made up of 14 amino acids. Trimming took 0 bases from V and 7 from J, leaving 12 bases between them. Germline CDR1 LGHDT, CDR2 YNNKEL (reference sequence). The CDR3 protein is CASSQDRGAIGYTF. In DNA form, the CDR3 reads TGTGCCAGCAGCCAAGACCGGGGGGCTATTGGCTACACCTTC.